One sample yielded the 30 T cell receptor beta chains listed below, sequenced in a study of blood T cell repertoires in COVID-19. Libraries were prepared by immunoSEQ multiplex PCR; TCRdb keeps only in-frame clonotypes and omits some of them. The sample records approximately 110,000 clones, 55% to 75% being singletons. The specimen sequenced was peripheral blood. Receptors originate from a human donor with acute or convalescent COVID-19. The donor label of this sample is uncertain.

This sequence joins TRBV2 and TRBJ2-1; 16 bases map to TRBD2. Germline trimming cut 0 bases from V and 8 bases from J; bases unmatched to any gene: 4. Germline V gives CDR1 SNHLY, CDR2 FYNNEI. CDR3 length equals 17 residues. DNA of the CDR3: TGTGCCAGCAGTGAAGCCTGGGGACTAGCGGGGGGGGATGAGCAGTTCTTC. Protein product: CASSEAWGLAGGDEQFF.

The table lists this clone with many counts. The chain joins TRBV5-8 to TRBJ2-7, with a tentative D call TRBD2 (5 bases). V lost 0 bases and J 0 bases, leaving 13 bases between the germline ends. The germline V gene encodes CDR1 SGHTS and CDR2 YDEGEE. The CDR3 spans 16 residues. The CDR3 bases are TGTGCCAGCAGCTTGGTCGGGGTTGTTAGCTCCTACGAGCAGTACTTC. Translation gives CASSLVGVVSSYEQYF.

This clone was counted a few times. V is TRBV6-1 and J is TRBJ2-7; 7 positions match TRBD2. The germline V gene has CDR1 MNHNS and CDR2 SASEGT. The CDR3 runs 12 residues. The CDR3 coding sequence is TGTGCCAGCAGTGAAGGGGCCGGGAGGTGGGACGTC. As protein: CASSEGAGRWDV.

The V and J genes are TRBV6-5 and TRBJ1-2, with D tentatively TRBD1 (6 bases). V lost 4 bases and J 8 bases, leaving 14 bases between the germline ends. The CDR3 runs to 13 residues. In germline, CDR1 is MNHEY, CDR2 SVGAGI. The CDR3, as DNA: TGTGCCAGCAGTTCACAGGGCGTCAGGGGCTACACCTTC. Amino acids: CASSSQGVRGYTF.

This clone was observed once. The chain carries TRBV24-1 and TRBJ1-1; perhaps TRBD1 as D (5 bases). V was cut by 3 bases and J by 8 bases, with 12 bases left in between. The CDR3 consists of 13 residues. The germline gives CDR1 KGHDR, CDR2 SFDVKD. CDR3 in DNA: TGTGCCACCAGTGATAAGGCACGACAGGAAGCTTTCTTT. Translation gives CATSDKARQEAFF.

As for this clone: This specimen includes other DNA sequences encoding the same CDR3. V is TRBV5-1 and J is TRBJ2-5, with 11 positions matching TRBD1. This CDR3 spans 15 amino acids. V gave up 2 bases and J gave up 1 base; unmatched junction bases: 1. The germline V gene has CDR1 SGHRS and CDR2 YFSETQ. The CDR3 is CASSLGTGGQETQYF. As DNA, the CDR3 is TGCGCCAGCAGCTTAGGGACAGGGGGCCAAGAGACCCAGTACTTC.

For this clone: The identical CDR3 is also encoded by other nucleotide sequences in the sample. V usage is TRBV12-5 and J usage is TRBJ1-5; D is undetermined. With 1 base removed from V and 2 bases from J, the gap between germline ends came to 9 bases. The CDR3 spans 15 residues. Germline loops: CDR1 LGHNT, CDR2 FRNRAP. Here the CDR3 reads CASGLARGGNQPQHF. CDR3 sequence (DNA): TGTGCTAGTGGTTTGGCCCGGGGTGGCAATCAGCCCCAGCATTTT.

The chain uses TRBV2 and TRBJ2-5, with D perhaps matching TRBD2 (5 bases). Per the germline V gene, CDR1 is SNHLY and CDR2 is FYNNEI. CDR3 size: 12 residues. Trimming left V 5 bases short and J 4 bases short, with 8 bases between. CDR3 DNA sequence: TGTGCCAGCAGTCTAGCAGGAGAGACCCAGTACTTC. Translating gives CASSLAGETQYF.

The genes are TRBV28 and TRBJ1-1; D is undetermined. CDR1 is MDHEN and CDR2 is SYDVKM in the germline V gene. This CDR3 spans 17 amino acids. Trimming left V 5 bases short and J 0 bases short, with 19 bases between. For the CDR3, the DNA is TGTGCCAGCAGTAAATATGGCACGGGGTTCATGAACACTGAAGCTTTCTTT. This gives the protein CASSKYGTGFMNTEAFF.

A remark on this clone: This likely comes from a read error, as the CDR3 has no conserved phenylalanine or tryptophan at its end. The DNA is omitted, as the CDR3 cannot be located on it reliably, and the CDR3 follows TCRdb's listing. This chain connects TRBV6-1 to TRBJ1-2. CDR1 MNHNS and CDR2 SASEGT come from the germline V gene. The CDR3 is 15 amino acids long, termini counted. This CDR3 is CASSEKPAPISLLGA.

This clone was observed a single time. The chain recombines TRBV10-3 with TRBJ2-3; D unresolved. This CDR3 spans 13 amino acids. The germline gives CDR1 ENHRY, CDR2 SYGVKD. The V end was cut by 11 bases, the J end by 1 base, with 13 bases between. CDR3 coding DNA: TGTGCCGTGGGTGCCAGCGGCACAGATACGCAGTATTTT. Translating gives CAVGASGTDTQYF.

The genes are TRBV25-1 and TRBJ1-2, with D perhaps TRBD1 (5 bases). CDR1 MGHDK and CDR2 SYGVNS come from the germline V gene. The CDR3 totals 15 residues. V was clipped by 3 bases and J by 4 bases, with 15 bases between them. For the CDR3, the DNA is TGTGCCAGCAGTGAGGGGCAGTCAAGCGTCTATGGCTACACCTTC. It codes for CASSEGQSSVYGYTF.

The chain employs TRBV6-5 and TRBJ2-4; 7 bases line up with TRBD1. V gave up 5 bases and J gave up 3 bases; unmatched junction bases: 7. CDR1 is MNHEY and CDR2 is SVGAGI in the germline V gene. The CDR3 spans 15 residues. The CDR3 protein is CASSNTGAGKNIQYF. In nucleotides, the CDR3 is TGTGCCAGCAGTAACACAGGGGCTGGCAAAAACATTCAGTACTTC.

The CDR3 DNA reads as TGTGCCAGCAGCCCACAGTGGGGACAGGGGCCCACTGAAGCTTTCTTT. Amino acids: CASSPQWGQGPTEAFF. J is TRBJ1-1 and V is TRBV7-9, with 10 bases identical to TRBD1. J was trimmed by 4 bases and V by 5 bases; bases with no gene match: 10. CDR1 is SEHNR and CDR2 is FQNEAQ in the germline V gene (reference sequence). This CDR3 contains 16 residues. Combining the CDR3 with reference TRBV7-9 and TRBJ1-1 gives the whole variable domain DTGVSQNPRHKITKRGQNVTFRCDPISEHNRLYWYRQTLGQGPEFLTYFQNEAQLEKSRLLSDRFSAERPKGSFSTLEIQRTEQGDSAMYLCASSPQWGQGPTEAFFGQGTRLTVV.

The chain couples TRBV12-3 or TRBV12-4 to TRBJ2-1, with TRBD2 matching 7 bases. The CDR3 has 13 residues. V lost 6 bases to trimming and J lost 7 bases; unmatched junction nucleotides: 6. CDR3 loop: CASSRAGRNEQFF. The CDR3, as DNA: TGTGCCAGCAGCCGAGCGGGGAGAAATGAGCAGTTCTTC.

This chain joins TRBV2 and TRBJ1-6; 9 bases are shared with TRBD1. Germline V CDR1 and CDR2: SNHLY, FYNNEI. Trimming at V came to 6 bases and at J to 9 bases, leaving 6 bases not matched to a gene. This CDR3 is built from 14 residues. CDR3 sequence (DNA): TGTGCCAGCAGCACACAGGGGGCCGCTTCACCCCTCCACTTT. This codes for CASSTQGAASPLHF. The full variable domain, in which reference TRBV2 and TRBJ1-6 provide the parts outside the CDR3, is EPEVTQTPSHQVTQMGQEVILRCVPISNHLYFYWYRQILGQKVEFLVSFYNNEISEKSEIFDDQFSVERPDGSNFTLKIRSTKLEDSAMYFCASSTQGAASPLHFGNGTRLTVT.

The rearrangement uses TRBV7-9 and TRBJ2-1; 12 bases are shared with TRBD2. With 1 base clipped from V and 9 bases from J, the junction kept 4 bases outside the gene matches. The germline CDR1 and CDR2 sequences are SEHNR and FQNEAQ (reference sequence). The CDR3 runs to 15 residues. As DNA, the CDR3 is TGTGCCAGCAGCTTAGGGACTAGCGGGGTACGTGAGCAGTTCTTC. It is translated as CASSLGTSGVREQFF.

The V call is TRBV5-6, the J call TRBJ1-2; D remains unclear. This CDR3 is built from 13 residues. Germline CDR1 reads SGHDT; CDR2 reads YYEEEE. The V gene lost 1 base and the J gene lost 6 bases, with 10 bases spanning the gap. The CDR3 nucleotides read TGTGCCAGCAGCTTGAGCCCGCAACATGGCTACACCTTC. As protein: CASSLSPQHGYTF.

The chain joins TRBV5-1 to TRBJ2-7; tentatively, D is TRBD2 (6 bases). The CDR3 is made up of 14 amino acids. The V gene lost 5 bases and the J gene lost 2 bases, with 14 bases spanning the gap. The germline gives CDR1 SGHRS, CDR2 YFSETQ. CDR3 nucleotide sequence: TGCGCCAGCAGGAAAATCGGAGGGGCCTACGAGCAGTACGTC. Residues: CASRKIGGAYEQYV.

The gene calls are TRBV19 and TRBJ2-3; weak D call: TRBD1 (5 bases). Germline V gene sequence: CDR1 LNHDA, CDR2 SQIVND (reference sequence). V dropped 3 bases and J dropped 2 bases, with 15 bases sitting between them. The CDR3 is 16 residues long. CDR3 in amino acids: CASSMGRGRATDTQYF. Here the CDR3 DNA reads TGTGCCAGTAGTATGGGTCGCGGCAGGGCCACAGATACGCAGTATTTT. The variable domain in full, with the rest retrieved from reference TRBV19 and TRBJ2-3, is DGGITQSPKYLFRKEGQNVTLSCEQNLNHDAMYWYRQDPGQGLRLIYYSQIVNDFQKGDIAEGYSVSREKKESFPLTVTSAQKNPTAFYLCASSMGRGRATDTQYFGPGTRLTVL.

The chain carries TRBV7-2 and TRBJ2-5, with 8 bases that match TRBD2. Germline-derived CDR1 and CDR2 are SGHTA and FQGNSA. CDR3 size: 15 residues. V gave up 4 bases and J gave up 4 bases; unmatched junction bases: 8. DNA for the CDR3: TGTGCCAGCAGCTCCTTGGGACTAGGGGGAGAGACCCAGTACTTC. This codes for CASSSLGLGGETQYF.

The chain couples TRBV4-2 to TRBJ1-2; 10 bases match TRBD1. The V gene end was trimmed by 0 bases and the J gene end by 4 bases; junction bases not matched to a gene: 2. CDR1 is LGHNA, CDR2 YNFKEQ, per germline. This CDR3 is built from 15 residues. CDR3 in amino acids: CASSQERQGAYGYTF. The CDR3 DNA reads as TGTGCCAGCAGCCAAGAACGACAGGGGGCCTATGGCTACACCTTC.

The V gene is TRBV5-1, the J gene TRBJ2-1; 16 bases align to TRBD2. J gave up 6 bases and V 4 bases, and 7 bases lay outside the gene matches. CDR3 length: 17 amino acids. Germline assignment: CDR1 SGHRS and CDR2 YFSETQ. CDR3 in amino acids: CASSPWGLAGGPNEQFF. The CDR3 DNA follows: TGCGCCAGCAGCCCATGGGGACTAGCGGGGGGGCCCAATGAGCAGTTCTTC.

This clone has a handful of counts. The chain links TRBV5-1 to TRBJ1-1, with 7 nucleotides matching TRBD1. With 6 bases clipped from V and 2 bases from J, the junction kept 16 bases outside the gene matches. The CDR3 has 17 residues. Germline V lookup: CDR1 SGHRS, CDR2 YFSETQ. DNA of the CDR3: TGCGCCAGCAAACTCGCCTACAGGGGAAGGGGAAACACTGAAGCTTTCTTT. It yields the protein CASKLAYRGRGNTEAFF.

This chain uses TRBV7-3 with TRBJ1-1; D is perhaps TRBD1 (6 bases). V lost 5 bases and J 3 bases, leaving 16 bases between the germline ends. Germline loops: CDR1 SGHTA, CDR2 FQGTGA. CDR3 length equals 15 residues. The CDR3 DNA follows: TGTGCCAGCAGCCTCTCCGGACAGACCCACACTGAAGCTTTCTTT. Its protein is CASSLSGQTHTEAFF.

This chain joins TRBV2 and TRBJ2-6, with a possible D match to TRBD1 (6 bases). CDR3 size: 17 residues. Trimming left V 3 bases short and J 1 base short, with 13 bases between. Germline V CDR1 and CDR2: SNHLY, FYNNEI. CDR3 region: CASSEAGVLSGANVLTF. CDR3 coding DNA: TGTGCCAGCAGTGAGGCAGGGGTCCTGTCTGGGGCCAACGTCCTGACTTTC.

This clone was counted only a few times. The chain uses TRBV6-4 and TRBJ2-1; TRBD1 might be the D (6 bases). V was trimmed by 7 bases and J by 4 bases, leaving 23 bases between them. The CDR3 loop spans 17 amino acids. Germline CDR1 is MRHNA and CDR2 is SNTAGT. DNA of the CDR3: TGTGCCAGCACTTATTCGGACAGACCAAGGGTGTACAATGAGCAGTTCTTC. Its protein is CASTYSDRPRVYNEQFF.

Turning to this clone: This sample also contains other DNA sequences that code for the same CDR3. The chain combines TRBV30 with TRBJ1-2; no clear D. CDR1 and CDR2 (germline): GTSNPN, SVGIG (reference sequence). Trimming removed 1 base from V and 4 bases from J, with 7 bases in between. The CDR3 has 12 residues. The CDR3 bases are TGTGCCTGGAGTGGGGGAGGCTATGGCTACACCTTC. It codes for CAWSGGGYGYTF. Supplemented by reference TRBV30 and TRBJ1-2, the full variable domain reads SQTIHQWPATLVQPVGSPLSLECTVEGTSNPNLYWYRQAAGRGLQLLFYSVGIGQISSEVPQNLSASRPQDRQFILSSKKLLLSDSGFYLCAWSGGGYGYTFGSGTRLTVV.

The chain recombines TRBV27 with TRBJ1-6; D is undetermined. The CDR3 extends over 15 amino acids. Germline assignment: CDR1 MNHEY and CDR2 SMNVEV (reference sequence). Trimming left V 3 bases short and J 7 bases short, with 13 bases between. The CDR3 here is CASSFRGGSNSPLHF. CDR3 DNA sequence: TGTGCCAGCAGTTTCCGGGGAGGGTCGAATTCACCCCTCCACTTT.

The chain combines TRBV5-6 with TRBJ2-7; 8 bases fit TRBD1. J gave up 0 bases and V 5 bases, and 4 bases lay outside the gene matches. The length of the CDR3 is 14 residues. Germline CDR1 is SGHDT and CDR2 is YYEEEE. The CDR3 is CASRDTGGSYEQYF. CDR3 nucleotide sequence: TGTGCCAGCAGGGATACAGGGGGCTCCTACGAGCAGTACTTC. Together with reference TRBV5-6 and TRBJ2-7, the CDR3 gives the full variable domain: DAGVTQSPTHLIKTRGQQVTLRCSPKSGHDTVSWYQQALGQGPQFIFQYYEEEERQRGNFPDRFSGHQFPNYSSELNVNALLLGDSALYLCASRDTGGSYEQYFGPGTRLTVT.